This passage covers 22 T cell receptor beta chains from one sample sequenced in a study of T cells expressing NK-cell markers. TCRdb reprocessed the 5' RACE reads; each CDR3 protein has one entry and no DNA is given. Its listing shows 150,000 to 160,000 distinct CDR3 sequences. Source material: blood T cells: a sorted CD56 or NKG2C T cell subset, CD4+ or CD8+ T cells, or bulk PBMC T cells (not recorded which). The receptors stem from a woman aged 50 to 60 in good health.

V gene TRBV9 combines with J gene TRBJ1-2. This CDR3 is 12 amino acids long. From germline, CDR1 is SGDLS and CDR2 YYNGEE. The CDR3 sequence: CASSVEGGYYTF.

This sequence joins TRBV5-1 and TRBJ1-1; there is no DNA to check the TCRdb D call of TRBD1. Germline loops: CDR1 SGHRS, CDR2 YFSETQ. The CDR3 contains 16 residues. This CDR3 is CASSLAGEGRGTEAFF.

The CDR3 sequence: CASRETGVSYEQYF. The rearrangement links TRBV10-2 to TRBJ2-7; TCRdb outputs TRBD1, but without DNA this stays unchecked. Germline CDR1 and CDR2: WSHSY and SAAADI. The CDR3 sequence is 14 residues long.

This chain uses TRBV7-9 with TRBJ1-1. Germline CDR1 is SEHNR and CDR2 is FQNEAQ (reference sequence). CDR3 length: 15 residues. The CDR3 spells CASRIEVGEDTEAFF.

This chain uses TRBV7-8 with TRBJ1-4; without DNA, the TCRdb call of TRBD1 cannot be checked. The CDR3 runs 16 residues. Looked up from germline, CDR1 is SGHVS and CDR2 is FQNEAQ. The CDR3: CASSLSRTVSNEKLFF. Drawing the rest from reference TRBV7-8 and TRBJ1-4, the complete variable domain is GAGVSQSPRYKVAKRGQDVALRCDPISGHVSLFWYQQALGQGPEFLTYFQNEAQLDKSGLPSDRFFAERPEGSVSTLKIQRTQQEDSAVYLCASSLSRTVSNEKLFFGSGTQLSVL.

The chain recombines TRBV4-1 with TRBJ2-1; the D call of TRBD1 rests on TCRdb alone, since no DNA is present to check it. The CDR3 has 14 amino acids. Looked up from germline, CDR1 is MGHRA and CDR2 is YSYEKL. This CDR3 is CASSQVTGYNEQFF.

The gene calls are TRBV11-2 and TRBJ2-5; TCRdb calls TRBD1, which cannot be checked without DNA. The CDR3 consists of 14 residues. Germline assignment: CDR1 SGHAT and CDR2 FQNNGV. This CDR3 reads CASTPGDSEETQYF.

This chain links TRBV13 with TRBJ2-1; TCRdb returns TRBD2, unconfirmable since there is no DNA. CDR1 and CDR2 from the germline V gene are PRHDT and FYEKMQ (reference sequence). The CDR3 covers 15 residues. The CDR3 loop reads CASSGEGQSLNEQFF.

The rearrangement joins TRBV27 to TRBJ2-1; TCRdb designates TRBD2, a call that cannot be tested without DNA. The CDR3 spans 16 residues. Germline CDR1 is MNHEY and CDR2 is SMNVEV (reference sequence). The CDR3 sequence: CASSPRLALSGYEQFF.

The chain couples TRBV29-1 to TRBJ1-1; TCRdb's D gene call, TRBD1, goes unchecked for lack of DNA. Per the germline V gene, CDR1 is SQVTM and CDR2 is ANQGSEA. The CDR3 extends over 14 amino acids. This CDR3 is CSVDWGRGRAEAFF.

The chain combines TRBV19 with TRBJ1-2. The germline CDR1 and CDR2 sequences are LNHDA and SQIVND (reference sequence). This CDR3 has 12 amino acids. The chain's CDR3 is CATSSGPPGYTF.

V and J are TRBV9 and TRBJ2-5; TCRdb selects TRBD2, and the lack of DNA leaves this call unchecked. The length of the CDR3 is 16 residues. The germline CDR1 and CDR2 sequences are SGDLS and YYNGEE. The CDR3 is CASSEGLAGVGKTQYF. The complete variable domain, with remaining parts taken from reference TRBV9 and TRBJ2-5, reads DSGVTQTPKHLITATGQRVTLRCSPRSGDLSVYWYQQSLDQGLQFLIQYYNGEERAKGNILERFSAQQFPDLHSELNLSSLELGDSALYFCASSEGLAGVGKTQYFGPGTRLLVL.

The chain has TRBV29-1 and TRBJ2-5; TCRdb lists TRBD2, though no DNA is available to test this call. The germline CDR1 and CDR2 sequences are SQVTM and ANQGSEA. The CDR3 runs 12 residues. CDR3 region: CSVRGSEETQYF.

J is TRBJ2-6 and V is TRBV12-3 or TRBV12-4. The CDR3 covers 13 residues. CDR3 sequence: CASSWVGANVLTF.

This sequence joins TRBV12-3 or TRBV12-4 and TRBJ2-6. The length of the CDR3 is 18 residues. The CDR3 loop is CASSFSLGFSGGANVLTF.

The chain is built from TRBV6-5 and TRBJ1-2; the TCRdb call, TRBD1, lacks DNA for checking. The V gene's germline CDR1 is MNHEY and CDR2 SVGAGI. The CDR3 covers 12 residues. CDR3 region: CASFRGLDGYTF.

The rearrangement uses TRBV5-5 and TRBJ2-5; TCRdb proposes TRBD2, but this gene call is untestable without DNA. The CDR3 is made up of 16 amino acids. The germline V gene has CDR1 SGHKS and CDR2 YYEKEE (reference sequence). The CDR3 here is CASSSGTSGSRETQYF.

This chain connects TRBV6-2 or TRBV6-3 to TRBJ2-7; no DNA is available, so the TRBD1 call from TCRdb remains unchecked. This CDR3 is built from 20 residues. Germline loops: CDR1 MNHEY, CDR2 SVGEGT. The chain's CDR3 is CASRPKIWTGIASYNYEQYF.

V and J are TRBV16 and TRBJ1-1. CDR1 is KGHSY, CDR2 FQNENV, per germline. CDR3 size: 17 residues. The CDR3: CASSPHYREGKNTEAFF.

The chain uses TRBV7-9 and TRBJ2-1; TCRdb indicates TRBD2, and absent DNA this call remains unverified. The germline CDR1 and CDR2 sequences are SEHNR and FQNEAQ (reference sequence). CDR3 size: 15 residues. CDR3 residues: CASSWTSGTDNEQFF.

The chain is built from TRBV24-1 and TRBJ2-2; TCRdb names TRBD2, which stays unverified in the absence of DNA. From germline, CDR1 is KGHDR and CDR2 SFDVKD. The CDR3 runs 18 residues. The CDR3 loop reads CATSDPNSGSRSSGELFF.

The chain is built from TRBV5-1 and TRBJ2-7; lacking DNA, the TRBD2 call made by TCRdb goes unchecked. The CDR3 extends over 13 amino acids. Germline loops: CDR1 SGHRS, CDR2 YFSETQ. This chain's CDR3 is CASTLDGSDEQYF.